This TCR beta chain was retrieved from a study of T cell responses to AZD1222 COVID-19 vaccine. The CDR3 length is 12 residues. V lost 6 bases, J lost 3 bases, and 9 bases lay in between. Germline V gene lookup returns CDR1 MDHEN and CDR2 SYDVKM. Measured with immunoSEQ multiplex PCR; TCRdb has only the in-frame clones, and not every one. The table records 200,000 to 250,000 clones, about 95% of them present only once. The V and J genes are TRBV28 and TRBJ2-7; no clear D gene. The receptor was isolated from an adult who received the MenACWY meningococcal vaccine as a control. Specimen: peripheral blood, collected 28 days after the second dose of the MenACWY control vaccine. CDR3 sequence reads: CASSLPLYEQYF. CDR3 in DNA: TGTGCCAGCAGCCTGCCCCTCTACGAGCAGTACTTC.